The clone carrying this T cell receptor beta chain showed up just a few times. Its antigen remains unidentified. They built TCR cDNA with 5'RACE template switching, a step that put in a universal primer site and UMIs. TCRdb re-called the 5' RACE reads with MiXCR, one entry per CDR3 protein. The table lists approximately 510,000 distinct CDR3 sequences, about a fifth of them singletons. The source of the sample is a study of T cells after yellow fever vaccination. Study-wide results and limits: Contamination by abundant bulk-population clonotypes could be present in FACS-sorted repertoires. A limited proportion of clonotypes was detected within both the CD4 and CD8 compartments.

The CDR3 is made up of 12 amino acids. The V end was cut by 5 bases, the J end by 5 bases, with 9 bases between. The origin of this receptor is a man aged 18 to 29 who received the YFV17D yellow fever vaccine. The input for sequencing was PBMCs, taken 21 days after the first yellow fever vaccination. The rearrangement uses TRBV12-3 or TRBV12-4 and TRBJ2-5, with D unclear. CDR3 amino acids: CASSPRTETQYF. The CDR3 DNA reads as TGTGCCAGCAGTCCGCGGACGGAGACCCAGTACTTC.